A selection of T cell receptor beta chains follows, all from one sample in a study of monozygotic twins with cystic fibrosis. Profiling relied on immunoSEQ multiplex PCR, and the TCRdb table lists in-frame clones only, not all of them. The table shows some 32,000 clones, with around 96% occurring only once. The sample consisted of blood. The source is a girl aged 2 to 10 with cystic fibrosis. Each CDR3 is given with its conserved first and last residue. The D gene is left open where the match is weak. A row's size may be missing; if present it is once, few, many or a size class.

abundance	v_gene	j_gene	d_gene	CDR3nt	CDR3aa
.	TRBV7-2	TRBJ2-3	.	TGTGCCAGCAGCTTAGTTCTAGCCACTAGCACAGATACGCAGTATTTT	CASSLVLATSTDTQYF
.	TRBV5-4	TRBJ2-5	.	TGTGCCAGCAGCTCGGGACCGGCACAAGAGACCCAGTACTTC	CASSSGPAQETQYF
.	TRBV27	TRBJ1-5	.	TGTGCCAGCAGCCCCGGGGAACGAGTGTTCAATCAGCCCCAGCATTTT	CASSPGERVFNQPQHF
.	TRBV28	TRBJ2-7	TRBD2	TGTGCCAGCAGTCCCCTAGCGGGAGGAACCTACGAGCAGTACTTC	CASSPLAGGTYEQYF
.	TRBV7-9	TRBJ1-1	.	TGTGCCAGCAGCTTAGCGCGTGACAGTAAGAACACTGAAGCTTTCTTT	CASSLARDSKNTEAFF
.	TRBV2	TRBJ2-7	.	TGTGCCAGCAGCGGCTCGGGGCCGGGCGAGCAGTACTTC	CASSGSGPGEQYF
.	TRBV30	TRBJ2-7	.	TGTGCCTGGAGCCCGGGGCAGGATTACTCCTACGAGCAGTACTTC	CAWSPGQDYSYEQYF
.	TRBV30	TRBJ1-2	TRBD1	TGTGCCTGGAGTAAAACCCAGGGGGCGCTCAATGGCTACACCTTC	CAWSKTQGALNGYTF
.	TRBV28	TRBJ1-2	.	TGTGCCAGCAGTTTAGACAGAGACTATGGCTACACCTTC	CASSLDRDYGYTF
.	TRBV5-1	TRBJ2-5	TRBD2	TGCGCCAGCAGCTTGTCCCCGGGCGGGGGATCGGGGACCCAGTACTTC	CASSLSPGGGSGTQYF
.	TRBV30	TRBJ2-2	.	TGTGCCTGGAGTATCTATAATTCGCAGATTAAAAACGCGAACACCGGGGAGCTGTTTTTT	CAWSIYNSQIKNANTGELFF
.	TRBV5-8	TRBJ1-5	.	TGTGCCAGCAGGCGGCGGGGAGTGAGCAATCAGCCCCAGCATTTT	CASRRRGVSNQPQHF
.	TRBV2	TRBJ1-2	.	TGTGCCAGCGGCCGGTTTATGGCTAACACCTTC	CASGRFMANTF
.	TRBV27	TRBJ2-2	.	TGTGCCAGCAGTTTTATTGCCGGGGAGCTGTTTTTT	CASSFIAGELFF
once	TRBV28	TRBJ1-5	.	TGTGCCAGCAGTGGGGAAGTGGGGGTGTATCAGCCCCAGCATTTT	CASSGEVGVYQPQHF
.	TRBV19	TRBJ2-7	TRBD2	TGTGCCAGTAGTAGGGAGTGGAGAAGCGGGAGCGCGTACGAGCAGTACTTC	CASSREWRSGSAYEQYF
.	TRBV5-1	TRBJ1-2	TRBD1	TGCGCCAGCAGCACGGGGCAGGGGGACGGCTACACCTTC	CASSTGQGDGYTF
.	TRBV5-1	TRBJ1-1	.	TGCGCCAGCAGCTCGGGCCGGACGGTGAACACTGAAGCTTTCTTT	CASSSGRTVNTEAFF
.	TRBV4-1	TRBJ2-7	TRBD1	TGCGCCAGCAGCCAAGGTCCAGGGGGTAGGTACGAGCAGTACTTC	CASSQGPGGRYEQYF
.	TRBV9	TRBJ2-3	TRBD2	TGTGCCAGCAGCCGCGGACTAGCGGGAGCCCCAGATACGCAGTATTTT	CASSRGLAGAPDTQYF
.	TRBV2	TRBJ2-2	.	TGTGCCAGCAGTTCAGACACCGCGATCACCGGGGAGCTGTTTTTT	CASSSDTAITGELFF
.	TRBV18	TRBJ1-1	.	TGTGCCAGCTCACCGCGGACAGCAACGAACACTGAAGCTTTCTTT	CASSPRTATNTEAFF
.	TRBV6-1	TRBJ2-3	.	TGTGCCAGCAGTGTCTCGACTAGCACAGATACGCAGTATTTT	CASSVSTSTDTQYF
.	TRBV2	TRBJ1-4	.	TGTGCCAGCAGCGCGGGTGGGGAGGAAAAACTGTTTTTT	CASSAGGEEKLFF
once	TRBV6-1	TRBJ2-3	.	TGTGCCAGCAGGATCCGGGACTTCTTGTATTTT	CASRIRDFLYF
.	TRBV10-3	TRBJ2-3	.	TGTGCCATCAGTGAGTGGGCAGATACGCAGTATTTT	CAISEWADTQYF
.	TRBV6-5	TRBJ2-1	.	TGTGCCAGCAGCTTAACCGGGACAAACTACAATGAGCAGTTCTTC	CASSLTGTNYNEQFF
.	TRBV11-3	TRBJ2-7	.	TGTGCCAGCAGCTTAAGGGGCTACGAGCAGTACTTC	CASSLRGYEQYF
.	TRBV7-9	TRBJ2-2	TRBD2	TGTGCCAGCAGCTTAGGGACTAGCGGAAGACTGAACACCGGGGAGCTGTTTTTT	CASSLGTSGRLNTGELFF
once	TRBV6-5	TRBJ2-3	TRBD1	TGTGCCAGCAGTCATCAGACAGGGTTGGCAGATACGCAGTATTTT	CASSHQTGLADTQYF
.	TRBV30	TRBJ1-5	.	TGTGCCTGGAGTTCGGGCCAGATCCAGCCCCAGCATTTT	CAWSSGQIQPQHF
.	TRBV6-5	TRBJ2-3	.	TGTGCCAGCAGTTACTCTAGCACCTATAGCACAGATACGCAGTATTTT	CASSYSSTYSTDTQYF
.	TRBV6-6	TRBJ1-1	TRBD1	TGTGCCAGCTGCCCGGGGACAGGGGTAAGAAACACTGAAGCTTTCTTT	CASCPGTGVRNTEAFF
.	TRBV20-1	TRBJ2-7	.	TGCAGTGCCGCTAAGAGGGGCGAGCAGTACTTC	CSAAKRGEQYF
.	TRBV7-9	TRBJ2-1	.	TGTGCCAGCAGCTTGAGACAGAACAATGAGCAGTTCTTC	CASSLRQNNEQFF
.	TRBV28	TRBJ1-5	.	TGTGCCAGCAGTTCACCCTTCAGGTTTGACAATCAGCCCCAGCATTTT	CASSSPFRFDNQPQHF
.	TRBV6-5	TRBJ2-7	.	TGTGCCAGCGGGACTGGGGGAGAGGCGTACGAGCAGTACTTC	CASGTGGEAYEQYF
.	TRBV27	TRBJ2-7	.	TGTGCCAGCAGTTTCGGTCCAGGGTCAGGGCAGTACTTC	CASSFGPGSGQYF
.	TRBV5-1	TRBJ2-2	.	TGCGCCAGCAGCTTGTTATTACAGGCGAACACCGGGGAGCTGTTTTTT	CASSLLLQANTGELFF
once	TRBV30	TRBJ1-2	.	TGTGCCTGGAGTGTCTTGAAGGGTGGCTACACCTTC	CAWSVLKGGYTF
.	TRBV2	TRBJ2-4	.	TGTGCCAGCAAAAACAGGGAGGCCAAAAACATTCAGTACTTC	CASKNREAKNIQYF
.	TRBV29-1	TRBJ1-1	.	TGCAGCGTTGTGAGGAGAGGAAACACTGAAGCTTTCTTT	CSVVRRGNTEAFF
.	TRBV7-9	TRBJ2-7	.	TGTGCCAGCAGCATCCAACGGGGGCAGGGGGACGAGCAGTACTTC	CASSIQRGQGDEQYF
.	TRBV7-9	TRBJ1-1	.	TGTGCCAGCACCCCCCCCGCCGGGTTCGACACTGAAGCTTTCTTT	CASTPPAGFDTEAFF
.	TRBV5-6	TRBJ2-5	TRBD2	TGTGCCAGCAGCTACCCTAGCGGGAGGCGACAAGAGACCCAGTACTTC	CASSYPSGRRQETQYF
.	TRBV4-1	TRBJ1-5	.	TGCGCCAGCAGCCAAGGCGATCAGCCCCAGCATTTT	CASSQGDQPQHF
.	TRBV7-3	TRBJ1-6	TRBD1	TGTGCCAGCAGCTTGGCAGGGGGCCTTGGGTCACCCCTCCACTTT	CASSLAGGLGSPLHF